The 20 T cell receptor beta chains listed next were all sequenced from one sample in a study of T cell responses to AZD1222 COVID-19 vaccine. Data came from immunoSEQ multiplex PCR; TCRdb stores just in-frame clones and leaves some out. Here the sample spans roughly 100,000 clones, 75% to 90% being singletons. The sample consisted of peripheral blood, taken on day 0 of AZD1222 vaccination. The origin of the receptors is an adult in good health.

The V and J genes are TRBV7-2 and TRBJ2-3; 8 bases are shared with TRBD2. Germline loops: CDR1 SGHTA, CDR2 FQGNSA. V trimming: 5 bases; J trimming: 8 bases; junction bases outside the gene matches: 12. The CDR3 runs 15 residues. Here the CDR3 reads CASSPGGEVGPTQYF. Here the CDR3 DNA reads TGTGCCAGCAGCCCGGGGGGGGAGGTTGGGCCTACGCAGTATTTT.

The chain uses TRBV11-2 and TRBJ2-3; perhaps D is TRBD1 or TRBD2 (5 bases each). The germline V gene encodes CDR1 SGHAT and CDR2 FQNNGV. Trimming left V 1 base short and J 2 bases short, with 16 bases between. The CDR3 spans 17 residues. CDR3 DNA sequence: TGTGCCAGCAGCTTAGGAGGGCAGGGTGGGTACACAGATACGCAGTATTTT. Its translation: CASSLGGQGGYTDTQYF.

This chain links TRBV18 with TRBJ2-1; 7 bases agree with TRBD1. The germline V gene has CDR1 KGHSH and CDR2 LQKENI. The ends lost 1 base at V and 6 bases at J; junction bases unmatched: 6. CDR3 size: 15 residues. The CDR3 region has the DNA TGTGCCAGCTCACCACAAGGGGGCGCGGGCAATGAGCAGTTCTTC. Protein sequence: CASSPQGGAGNEQFF.

The chain couples TRBV3-1 (or the pseudogene TRBV3-2) to TRBJ1-6; D is perhaps TRBD1 (6 bases). Germline CDR1 reads LGHDT; CDR2 reads YNNKEL (reference sequence). V lost 6 bases and J lost 7, with 16 bases in between. The CDR3 length is 15 residues. CDR3 coding DNA: TGTGCCAGCAGTTCGACAGGTGGTAACAATTCACCCCTCCACTTT. It yields the protein CASSSTGGNNSPLHF.

V usage is TRBV15 and J usage is TRBJ2-7, with D perhaps TRBD1 (5 bases). The CDR3 is 12 residues long. Germline loops: CDR1 LNHNV, CDR2 YYDKDF (reference sequence). V was cut by 4 bases and J by 6 bases, with 10 bases left in between. In DNA, the CDR3 is TGTGCCACCAGCATTGACAGCGTCGAGCAGTACTTC. This sequence encodes CATSIDSVEQYF.

The CDR3 protein is CASRGGQGGQPQHF. CDR3 nucleotide sequence: TGTGCCAGCAGGGGTGGACAGGGCGGGCAGCCCCAGCATTTT. The chain is built from TRBV28 and TRBJ1-5, with TRBD1 identical over 8 bases. The germline gives CDR1 MDHEN, CDR2 SYDVKM. Trimming removed 6 bases from V and 7 bases from J; junction bases left unmatched: 8. This CDR3 is built from 14 residues.

This sequence joins TRBV2 and TRBJ2-2, with TRBD1 identical over 11 bases. Germline V lookup: CDR1 SNHLY, CDR2 FYNNEI. This CDR3 comprises 14 residues. V trimming: 5 bases; J trimming: 6 bases; junction bases outside the gene matches: 2. The CDR3 coding sequence is TGTGCCAGCAGTCGGGACAGGGGGGCCGGGGAGCTGTTTTTT. Encoded protein: CASSRDRGAGELFF.

The rearrangement joins TRBV4-3 to TRBJ1-2; D not certain. Germline CDR1 reads LGHNA; CDR2 reads YSLEER. The V end lost 1 base, the J end lost 1 base, and 16 bases lay between the germline ends. This CDR3 has 17 amino acids. The CDR3 loop reads CASSQGDDEDRNYGYTF. CDR3 DNA: TGCGCCAGCAGCCAAGGGGATGATGAGGACCGTAACTATGGCTACACCTTC.

V gene TRBV5-5 combines with J gene TRBJ2-5; 9 nucleotides agree with TRBD2. The V gene's germline CDR1 is SGHKS and CDR2 YYEKEE (reference sequence). The CDR3 totals 16 residues. The V gene end was trimmed by 4 bases and the J gene end by 5 bases; junction bases not matched to a gene: 12. The DNA for the CDR3 is TGTGCCAGCAGCACCCGACAGACCAGCGGGGGGGAGACCCAGTACTTC. The encoded protein is CASSTRQTSGGETQYF.

V is TRBV28 and J is TRBJ1-2; D is uncertain. CDR1 is MDHEN and CDR2 is SYDVKM in the germline V gene. V was pared by 3 bases and J by 9 bases, with 8 bases between. CDR3 size: 11 residues. CDR3 sequence reads: CASSFLTSYTF. CDR3 sequence (DNA): TGTGCCAGCAGTTTTCTTACAAGCTACACCTTC.

The V and J genes are TRBV7-2 and TRBJ2-2; 9 nucleotides align to TRBD2. V lost 3 bases and J lost 2; bases outside the gene matches: 4. Germline V gene sequence: CDR1 SGHTA, CDR2 FQGNSA. This CDR3 contains 16 residues. The CDR3 DNA is TGTGCCAGCAGCTTTGCTAGCGGGACCAACACCGGGGAGCTGTTTTTT. It encodes CASSFASGTNTGELFF.

On this clone itself: The junction does not match germline at one end; this may be a read error. The chain recombines TRBV7-2 with TRBJ2-2; no reliable D call. CDR3 length: 13 amino acids. The germline CDR1 and CDR2 sequences are SGHTA and FQGNSA. CDR3 in DNA: TGCGCCAGCAGCTCCGGGTTGGCCGGGGAGCTGTTTTTT. Protein product: CASSSGLAGELFF.

The chain is built from TRBV24-1 and TRBJ2-1, with 7 bases fitting TRBD1. V lost 3 bases and J lost 0; bases outside the gene matches: 4. Germline V gene data show CDR1 as KGHDR and CDR2 as SFDVKD. This CDR3 is built from 16 residues. CDR3 DNA sequence: TGTGCCACCAGTGATGTACAGGGGAGCTCCTACAATGAGCAGTTCTTC. Protein sequence: CATSDVQGSSYNEQFF.

For this clone: Different DNA sequences within this sample yield the same CDR3. The J gene is TRBJ1-2, the V gene TRBV28; no clear D. V was trimmed by 6 bases and J by 2 bases, leaving 4 bases between them. The CDR3 length is 11 residues. Per the germline V gene, CDR1 is MDHEN and CDR2 is SYDVKM. DNA of the CDR3: TGTGCCAGCAGCCCGAACTATGGCTACACCTTC. As protein: CASSPNYGYTF.

The chain uses TRBV2 and TRBJ1-3; tentative D call: TRBD1 (6 bases). This CDR3 is built from 13 residues. The ends were cut back, 8 bases at V and 5 bases at J, with 13 bases in the middle. Germline assignment: CDR1 SNHLY and CDR2 FYNNEI. In DNA form, the CDR3 reads TGTGCCAGCTTTCCGGGACAACGAAACACCATATATTTT. Amino acids: CASFPGQRNTIYF.

This clone was seen a single time. The chain uses TRBV9 and TRBJ1-5, with unresolved D. The CDR3 consists of 12 residues. CDR1 and CDR2 from the germline V gene are SGDLS and YYNGEE. V lost 4 bases and J 5 bases, leaving 7 bases between the germline ends. CDR3 sequence reads: CASSPQDQPQHF. CDR3 nucleotide sequence: TGTGCCAGCAGCCCCCAGGATCAGCCCCAGCATTTT.

V and J are TRBV3-1 (or the pseudogene TRBV3-2) and TRBJ2-2; TRBD1 matches 9 bases. Germline assignment: CDR1 LGHDT and CDR2 YNNKEL (reference sequence). The CDR3 extends over 16 amino acids. Trimming took 5 bases from V and 3 from J; bases not matched to a gene: 7. The CDR3 reads CASSSVRDRDTGELFF. The CDR3 bases are TGTGCCAGCAGCTCTGTGAGGGACAGGGACACCGGGGAGCTGTTTTTT.

V is TRBV7-9 and J is TRBJ1-1, with 9 nucleotides matching TRBD1. Looked up from germline, CDR1 is SEHNR and CDR2 is FQNEAQ (reference sequence). The CDR3 sequence is 13 residues long. With 0 bases clipped from V and 8 bases from J, the junction kept 1 base outside the gene matches. The CDR3 is CASSLAGTGEAFF. The CDR3 DNA reads TGTGCCAGCAGCTTAGCCGGGACAGGGGAAGCTTTCTTT.

The V gene is TRBV5-6, the J gene TRBJ1-1, with a weak D call TRBD1 (5 bases). Trimming shortened V by 0 bases and J by 3 bases, and 15 bases separated the two germline ends. Germline V lookup: CDR1 SGHDT, CDR2 YYEEEE. CDR3 size: 16 residues. The CDR3 loop is CASSLAWGQRDTEAFF. The CDR3 DNA is TGTGCCAGCAGCTTGGCCTGGGGCCAAAGGGACACTGAAGCTTTCTTT.

The chain joins TRBV25-1 to TRBJ1-2, with D tentatively TRBD1 (6 bases). The length of the CDR3 is 15 residues. V lost 3 bases to trimming and J lost 1 base, with 12 bases between them. Germline loops: CDR1 MGHDK, CDR2 SYGVNS. CDR3 sequence: CASSEPRGRNYGYTF. Here the CDR3 DNA reads TGTGCCAGCAGTGAGCCCAGGGGCCGTAACTATGGCTACACCTTC.